The present T cell receptor beta chain was sequenced within a study of blood T cell repertoires in COVID-19. Whole-study context: Sites across the United States, Italy and Spain contributed samples from acute and convalescent COVID-19. From T cells, B-cell-depleted T cells, or PBMCs came the material, which was cDNA or gDNA.

Original processing notes: Scientists estimated how many nucleated cells there were by amplifying reference gene primers. Clones were read by immunoSEQ multiplex PCR, and TCRdb kept only the in-frame ones, dropping some. The V and J calls and clone size are taken from that table; D and trimming were inferred from the DNA. Here the sample spans about 34,000 clones, about 85% being singletons. Germline CDR1 reads MNHEY; CDR2 reads SVGEGT. Trimming pared 3 bases from V and 7 bases from J, leaving 10 bases between. The CDR3 runs 13 residues. The chain has TRBV6-2 or TRBV6-3 and TRBJ2-1; D might be TRBD2 (6 bases). The clonotype comes from a human donor with acute or convalescent COVID-19. The donor label of this sample is uncertain. Sequencing used peripheral blood. CDR3 in amino acids: CASSYLARNEQFF. CDR3 nucleotide sequence: TGTGCCAGCAGTTATCTAGCGAGGAATGAGCAGTTCTTC.